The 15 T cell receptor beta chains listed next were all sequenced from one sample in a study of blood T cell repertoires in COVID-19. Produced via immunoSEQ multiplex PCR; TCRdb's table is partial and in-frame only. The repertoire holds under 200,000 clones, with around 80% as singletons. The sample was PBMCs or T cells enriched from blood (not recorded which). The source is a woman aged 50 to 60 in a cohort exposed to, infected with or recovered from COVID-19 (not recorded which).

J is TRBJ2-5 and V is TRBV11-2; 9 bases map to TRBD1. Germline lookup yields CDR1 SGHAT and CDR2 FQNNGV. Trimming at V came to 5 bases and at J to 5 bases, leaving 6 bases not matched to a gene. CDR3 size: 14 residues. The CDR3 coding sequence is TGTGCCAGCAGCCTCAACAGGGGGCAGGAGACCCAGTACTTC. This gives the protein CASSLNRGQETQYF. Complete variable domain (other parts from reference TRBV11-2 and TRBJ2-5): EAGVAQSPRYKIIEKRQSVAFWCNPISGHATLYWYQQILGQGPKLLIQFQNNGVVDDSQLPKDRFSAERLKGVDSTLKIQPAKLEDSAVYLCASSLNRGQETQYFGPGTRLLVL.

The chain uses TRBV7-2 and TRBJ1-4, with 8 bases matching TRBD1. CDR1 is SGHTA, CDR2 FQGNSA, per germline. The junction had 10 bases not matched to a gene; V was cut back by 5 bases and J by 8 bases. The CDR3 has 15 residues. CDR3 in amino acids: CASSLERDRGEKLFF. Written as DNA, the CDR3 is TGTGCCAGCAGCCTCGAGCGAGACAGGGGAGAAAAACTGTTTTTT.

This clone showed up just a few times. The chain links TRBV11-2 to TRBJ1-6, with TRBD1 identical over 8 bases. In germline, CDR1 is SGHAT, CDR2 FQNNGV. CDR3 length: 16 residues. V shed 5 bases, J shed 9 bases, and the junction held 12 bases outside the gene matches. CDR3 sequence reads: CASSALRDRSGSPLHF. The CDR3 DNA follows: TGTGCCAGCAGCGCGCTCCGGGACAGGTCCGGTTCACCCCTCCACTTT.

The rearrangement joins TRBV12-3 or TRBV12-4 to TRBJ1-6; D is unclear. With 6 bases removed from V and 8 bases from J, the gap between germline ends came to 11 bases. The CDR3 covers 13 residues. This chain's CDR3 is CASRLRSDSPLHF. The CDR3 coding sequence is TGTGCCAGCAGACTCCGCTCGGATTCACCCCTCCACTTT.

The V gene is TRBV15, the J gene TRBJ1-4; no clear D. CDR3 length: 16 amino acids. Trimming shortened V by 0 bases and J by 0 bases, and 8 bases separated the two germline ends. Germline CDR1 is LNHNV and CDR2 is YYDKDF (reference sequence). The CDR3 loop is CATSRDRQATNEKLFF. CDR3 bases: TGTGCCACCAGCAGAGATCGGCAGGCAACTAATGAAAAACTGTTTTTT.

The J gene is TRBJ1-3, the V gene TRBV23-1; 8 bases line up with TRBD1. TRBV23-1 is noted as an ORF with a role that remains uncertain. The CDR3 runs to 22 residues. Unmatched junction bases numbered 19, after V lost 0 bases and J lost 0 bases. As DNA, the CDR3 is TGCGCCAGCAGTCAATCGGGAAAACCGGGACAGGAACCTTTTCTCTCTGGAAACACCATATATTTT. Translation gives CASSQSGKPGQEPFLSGNTIYF.

CDR3 DNA: TGTGCCAGCAGTGAATCTGGGGTAGCGGGGGAGTTGAAGTACTTC. Residues: CASSESGVAGELKYF. The rearrangement uses TRBV2 and TRBJ2-7; TRBD2 matches 9 bases. The CDR3 loop spans 15 amino acids. Trimming removed 2 bases from V and 11 bases from J; junction bases left unmatched: 13. Germline-derived CDR1 and CDR2 are SNHLY and FYNNEI.

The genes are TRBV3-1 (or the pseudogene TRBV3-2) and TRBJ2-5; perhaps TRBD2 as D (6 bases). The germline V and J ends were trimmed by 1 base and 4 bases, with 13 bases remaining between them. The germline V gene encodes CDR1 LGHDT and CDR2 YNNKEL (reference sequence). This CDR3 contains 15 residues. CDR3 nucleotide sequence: TGTGCCAGCAGCCAAGTGGCCCGGGAGAGAGAGACCCAGTACTTC. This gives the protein CASSQVARERETQYF.

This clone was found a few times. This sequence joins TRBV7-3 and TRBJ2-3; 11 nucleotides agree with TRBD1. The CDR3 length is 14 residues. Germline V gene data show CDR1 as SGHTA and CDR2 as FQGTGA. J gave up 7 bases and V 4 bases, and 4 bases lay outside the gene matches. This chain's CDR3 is CASSWGQGGNTQYF. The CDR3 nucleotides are TGTGCCAGCAGCTGGGGACAGGGGGGAAATACGCAGTATTTT. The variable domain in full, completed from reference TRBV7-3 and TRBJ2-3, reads GAGVSQTPSNKVTEKGKYVELRCDPISGHTALYWYRQSLGQGPEFLIYFQGTGAADDSGLPNDRFFAVRPEGSVSTLKIQRTERGDSAVYLCASSWGQGGNTQYFGPGTRLTVL.

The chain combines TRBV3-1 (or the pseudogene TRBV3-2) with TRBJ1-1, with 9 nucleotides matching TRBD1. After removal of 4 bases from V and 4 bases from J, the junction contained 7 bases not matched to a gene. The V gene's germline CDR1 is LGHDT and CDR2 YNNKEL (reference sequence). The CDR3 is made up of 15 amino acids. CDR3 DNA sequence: TGTGCCAGCAGCCCCCGGGACAGGGAGGCCACTGAAGCTTTCTTT. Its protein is CASSPRDREATEAFF.

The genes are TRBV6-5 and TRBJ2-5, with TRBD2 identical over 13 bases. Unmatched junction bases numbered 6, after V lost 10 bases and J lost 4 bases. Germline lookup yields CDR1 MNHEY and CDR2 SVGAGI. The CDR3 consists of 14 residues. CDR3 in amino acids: CAIGLAGVGETQYF. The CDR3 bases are TGTGCCATAGGACTAGCGGGAGTTGGAGAGACCCAGTACTTC.

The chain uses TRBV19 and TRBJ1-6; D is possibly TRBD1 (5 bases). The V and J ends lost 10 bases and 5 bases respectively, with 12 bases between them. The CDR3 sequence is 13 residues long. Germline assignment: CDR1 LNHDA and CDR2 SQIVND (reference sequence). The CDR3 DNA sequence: TGTGCCACTGCCGGGACTGATAATTCACCCCTCCACTTT. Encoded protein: CATAGTDNSPLHF.

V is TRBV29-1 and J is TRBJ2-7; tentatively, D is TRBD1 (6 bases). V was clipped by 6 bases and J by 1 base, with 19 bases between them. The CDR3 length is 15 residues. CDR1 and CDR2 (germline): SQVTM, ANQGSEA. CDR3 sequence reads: CSVRNRVDASYEQYF. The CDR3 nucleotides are TGCAGCGTACGGAACAGGGTTGATGCGTCCTACGAGCAGTACTTC.

CDR3 protein: CASIEVRRSLALHF. DNA for the CDR3: TGTGCCAGCATAGAGGTCAGAAGGAGTTTGGCCCTCCACTTT. This chain connects TRBV2 to TRBJ1-6; D not resolved. The CDR3 runs 14 residues. V lost 7 bases and J 14 bases, leaving 21 bases between the germline ends. CDR1 SNHLY and CDR2 FYNNEI come from the germline V gene. Filled out from reference TRBV2 and TRBJ1-6, the complete variable domain reads EPEVTQTPSHQVTQMGQEVILRCVPISNHLYFYWYRQILGQKVEFLVSFYNNEISEKSEIFDDQFSVERPDGSNFTLKIRSTKLEDSAMYFCASIEVRRSLALHFGNGTRLTVT.

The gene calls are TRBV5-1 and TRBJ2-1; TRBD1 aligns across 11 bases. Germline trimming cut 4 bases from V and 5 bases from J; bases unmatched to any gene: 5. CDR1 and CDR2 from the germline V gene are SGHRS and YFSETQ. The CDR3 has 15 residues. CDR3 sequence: CASSPRTGGNNEQFF. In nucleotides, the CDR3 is TGCGCCAGCAGCCCGCGGACAGGGGGCAACAATGAGCAGTTCTTC.